These 31 T cell receptor beta chains originate from one sample sequenced in a study of OX40 agonist ivuxolimab in advanced cancers. The repertoire was sequenced with immunoSEQ multiplex PCR; TCRdb's copy has only in-frame clones and lacks some. The sample includes 45,000 to 50,000 clones, almost 90% of them seen just once. The input for sequencing was CD4+ or CD8+ T cells sorted from blood, taken in a trial of the OX40 agonist ivuxolimab. The receptors stem from an adult with an advanced solid tumor such as melanoma, head and neck, liver or kidney cancer.

The rearrangement links TRBV28 to TRBJ1-5; D remains unclear. The CDR3 is made up of 13 amino acids. The ends were cut back, 7 bases at V and 7 bases at J, with 14 bases in the middle. Germline V gene lookup returns CDR1 MDHEN and CDR2 SYDVKM. CDR3 loop: CASKGVLMQPQHF. The DNA for the CDR3 is TGTGCCAGCAAAGGAGTACTGATGCAGCCCCAGCATTTT. Drawing the rest from reference TRBV28 and TRBJ1-5, the complete variable domain is DVKVTQSSRYLVKRTGEKVFLECVQDMDHENMFWYRQDPGLGLRLIYFSYDVKMKEKGDIPEGYSVSREKKERFSLILESASTNQTSMYLCASKGVLMQPQHFGDGTRLSIL.

This chain connects TRBV28 to TRBJ2-7; 8 bases map to TRBD1. This CDR3 has 15 amino acids. The germline gives CDR1 MDHEN, CDR2 SYDVKM. V lost 5 bases and J lost 1; bases outside the gene matches: 7. The CDR3 region is CASSLPGGASYEQYF. Written as DNA, the CDR3 is TGTGCCAGCAGTCTCCCAGGGGGCGCGTCCTACGAGCAGTACTTC.

This sequence joins TRBV30 and TRBJ1-1; D is undetermined. Germline V CDR1 and CDR2: GTSNPN, SVGIG (reference sequence). Deletions cut 4 bases from V and 7 bases from J, with 7 bases between. The CDR3 loop spans 10 amino acids. CDR3: CAWTGLEAFF. The CDR3 DNA reads TGTGCCTGGACGGGTCTTGAAGCTTTCTTT.

V usage is TRBV7-3 and J usage is TRBJ2-2; 9 bases fit TRBD1. The CDR3 is 18 amino acids. With 2 bases clipped from V and 5 bases from J, the junction kept 12 bases outside the gene matches. The V gene's germline CDR1 is SGHTA and CDR2 FQGTGA. CDR3 loop: CASSLYPAGTGSTGELFF. As DNA, the CDR3 is TGTGCCAGCAGCTTATACCCCGCCGGGACAGGGAGTACCGGGGAGCTGTTTTTT.

The chain employs TRBV30 and TRBJ2-7; weak D call: TRBD1 (5 bases). The CDR3 extends over 13 amino acids. Trimming shortened V by 2 bases and J by 6 bases, and 14 bases separated the two germline ends. Germline CDR1 reads GTSNPN; CDR2 reads SVGIG (reference sequence). The CDR3: CAWSKGRMREQYF. CDR3 coding DNA: TGTGCCTGGAGTAAGGGGCGGATGCGCGAGCAGTACTTC.

The chain employs TRBV14 and TRBJ1-1; the match to TRBD1 covers 7 bases. Germline CDR1 reads SGHDN; CDR2 reads FVKESK. The CDR3 runs to 13 residues. With 0 bases clipped from V and 8 bases from J, the junction kept 3 bases outside the gene matches. CDR3: CASSQDTTGEAFF. In DNA form, the CDR3 reads TGTGCCAGCAGCCAAGATACGACAGGGGAAGCTTTCTTT.

The chain couples TRBV6-6 to TRBJ2-1; D is possibly TRBD2 (6 bases). The CDR3 loop spans 15 amino acids. The V end was cut by 0 bases, the J end by 10 bases, with 16 bases between. Germline values: CDR1 MNHNY, CDR2 SVGAGI (reference sequence). CDR3 sequence: CASSYSSDYLVEQFF. CDR3 sequence (DNA): TGTGCCAGCAGTTACTCGTCGGACTACCTTGTCGAGCAGTTCTTC.

The chain combines TRBV28 with TRBJ2-7, with D hard to call. Trimming pared 2 bases from V and 10 bases from J, leaving 30 bases between. The CDR3 covers 18 residues. Germline assignment: CDR1 MDHEN and CDR2 SYDVKM. In nucleotides, the CDR3 is TGTGCCAGCAGTTTACCTGGGTTAGGTAGTTCGGGCCTCCCCGTTCAGTACTTC. Encoded protein: CASSLPGLGSSGLPVQYF. Full variable domain (remainder filled in from reference TRBV28 and TRBJ2-7): DVKVTQSSRYLVKRTGEKVFLECVQDMDHENMFWYRQDPGLGLRLIYFSYDVKMKEKGDIPEGYSVSREKKERFSLILESASTNQTSMYLCASSLPGLGSSGLPVQYFGPGTRLTVT.

CDR3 region: CASSPQVNQNQETQYF. The CDR3 DNA sequence: TGTGCCAGCAGCCCCCAGGTAAACCAGAACCAAGAGACCCAGTACTTC. This rearrangement joins TRBV5-4 to TRBJ2-5; no clear D. This CDR3 region has 16 residues. V lost 4 bases, J lost 0 bases, and 16 bases lay in between. Germline V gene lookup returns CDR1 SGHNT and CDR2 YYREEE (reference sequence).

About this clone: This same CDR3 is encoded by further DNA sequences in the sample. The CDR3 region has the DNA TGTGCCAGCAGTTTGGAGGGGGACACTGAAGCTTTCTTT. Its protein is CASSLEGDTEAFF. The rearrangement joins TRBV7-2 to TRBJ1-1, with D tentatively TRBD1 (6 bases). CDR1 is SGHTA and CDR2 is FQGNSA in the germline V gene. V was shortened by 6 bases and J by 3 bases, with 11 bases between the two germline ends. The CDR3 runs 13 residues.

This sequence joins TRBV28 and TRBJ1-3; 7 bases agree with TRBD1. Unmatched junction bases numbered 8, after V lost 7 bases and J lost 2 bases. Per germline, CDR1 MDHEN and CDR2 SYDVKM. The CDR3 totals 15 residues. The CDR3 spells CASTVQGPPGNTIYF. Here the CDR3 DNA reads TGTGCCAGCACCGTACAGGGGCCCCCTGGAAACACCATATATTTT.

The V gene is TRBV2, the J gene TRBJ1-1; 8 bases align to TRBD1. V trimming: 4 bases; J trimming: 2 bases; junction bases outside the gene matches: 12. The CDR3 covers 17 residues. In germline, CDR1 is SNHLY, CDR2 FYNNEI. As DNA, the CDR3 is TGTGCCAGCAGTGTTCGTTGGGACAGGAGGGGAAACACTGAAGCTTTCTTT. Its protein is CASSVRWDRRGNTEAFF.

The chain joins TRBV2 to TRBJ2-1; D uncertain. CDR3 size: 15 residues. Germline loops: CDR1 SNHLY, CDR2 FYNNEI. V was shortened by 8 bases and J by 1 base, with 15 bases between the two germline ends. This CDR3 reads CASDDVRWSYNEQFF. The CDR3 DNA is TGTGCCAGCGATGATGTTCGGTGGTCCTACAATGAGCAGTTCTTC.

This clone was seen once. The gene calls are TRBV7-2 and TRBJ1-1; D is perhaps TRBD1 (5 bases). Germline loops: CDR1 SGHTA, CDR2 FQGNSA. The V and J ends lost 5 bases and 8 bases respectively, with 15 bases between them. This CDR3 spans 13 amino acids. CDR3 nucleotide sequence: TGTGCCAGCAGCCCCTCCGGGACGCCCGAAGCTTTCTTT. Protein: CASSPSGTPEAFF.

The chain employs TRBV5-1 and TRBJ2-2; D gene ambiguous. The V end lost 1 base, the J end lost 0 bases, and 4 bases lay between the germline ends. CDR1 is SGHRS and CDR2 is YFSETQ in the germline V gene. The CDR3 is made up of 14 amino acids. The CDR3 protein is CASSLQANTGELFF. Here the CDR3 DNA reads TGCGCCAGCAGCTTGCAGGCGAACACCGGGGAGCTGTTTTTT.

V is TRBV5-1 and J is TRBJ2-7; 8 nucleotides align to TRBD1. Germline lookup yields CDR1 SGHRS and CDR2 YFSETQ. The length of the CDR3 is 14 residues. With V trimmed by 2 bases and J by 2 bases, 3 bases remained unmatched. CDR3 DNA sequence: TGCGCCAGCAGCTTCGGGACAGGAGCCTACGAGCAGTACTTC. Protein product: CASSFGTGAYEQYF.

On this clone itself: A read error may account for a junction end that differs from germline. The chain couples TRBV6-5 to TRBJ1-4; the D is unclear. Germline lookup yields CDR1 MNHEY and CDR2 SVGAGI. There are 13 residues in the CDR3. CDR3 residues: CASSSAEGRKTVF. Written as DNA, the CDR3 is TGTGCCAGCAGTTCAGCGGAAGGACGAAAAACTGTTTTT.

This chain uses TRBV28 with TRBJ1-2; 7 nucleotides align to TRBD1. The V gene end was trimmed by 4 bases and the J gene end by 4 bases; junction bases not matched to a gene: 9. Germline V CDR1 and CDR2: MDHEN, SYDVKM. This CDR3 is built from 15 residues. In nucleotides, the CDR3 is TGTGCCAGCAGTTCTAAGGGAGGGGGCGGCTATGGCTACACCTTC. Encoded protein: CASSSKGGGGYGYTF.

The rearrangement links TRBV6-5 to TRBJ1-4; possible D gene TRBD1, 5 bases. The CDR3 length is 15 residues. V shed 4 bases and J shed 8 bases, with 17 bases lying between them. The V gene's germline CDR1 is MNHEY and CDR2 SVGAGI. The CDR3 reads CASSFTWDGEEKLFF. Here the CDR3 DNA reads TGTGCCAGCAGTTTCACTTGGGACGGGGAGGAAAAACTGTTTTTT.

Only a few counts were recorded for this clone. J is TRBJ2-2 and V is TRBV5-1, with unresolved D. Germline V gene lookup returns CDR1 SGHRS and CDR2 YFSETQ. The ends were cut back, 3 bases at V and 5 bases at J, with 5 bases in the middle. CDR3 length equals 12 residues. This CDR3 reads CASSSSTGELFF. The DNA of the CDR3 is TGCGCCAGCAGCTCCTCGACCGGGGAGCTGTTTTTT.

The chain couples TRBV19 to TRBJ2-7; TRBD2 matches 10 bases. The CDR3 has 14 amino acids. CDR1 is LNHDA and CDR2 is SQIVND in the germline V gene (reference sequence). V lost 5 bases and J lost 4; bases outside the gene matches: 5. The CDR3 sequence: CASSETSGIYEQYF. The CDR3 DNA reads TGTGCCAGTAGTGAAACTAGCGGGATATACGAGCAGTACTTC. Based on the CDR3 plus reference TRBV19 and TRBJ2-7, the full variable domain is DGGITQSPKYLFRKEGQNVTLSCEQNLNHDAMYWYRQDPGQGLRLIYYSQIVNDFQKGDIAEGYSVSREKKESFPLTVTSAQKNPTAFYLCASSETSGIYEQYFGPGTRLTVT.

The rearrangement links TRBV5-1 to TRBJ1-1; D unclear. The germline CDR1 and CDR2 sequences are SGHRS and YFSETQ. The CDR3 has 15 residues. V was clipped by 4 bases and J by 1 base, with 14 bases between them. The CDR3 region has the DNA TGCGCCAGCAGCCACACGAATACACAGAACACTGAAGCTTTCTTT. Translating gives CASSHTNTQNTEAFF.

The V and J genes are TRBV12-1 and TRBJ2-2; the DNA was not compared with TRBD2, the D call given in the table. TRBV12-1 is annotated as a pseudogene. The CDR3 sequence is 14 residues long. CDR3 protein: CASSCQRNTGELFF. In DNA form, the CDR3 reads TGTGCCAGCAGCTGCCAGCGGAACACCGGGGAGCTGTTTTTT.

V is TRBV15 and J is TRBJ2-3; D gene ambiguous. The germline V gene has CDR1 LNHNV and CDR2 YYDKDF (reference sequence). Trimming removed 4 bases from V and 6 bases from J, with 11 bases in between. This CDR3 region has 13 residues. CDR3 region: CATSTLRADTQYF. The CDR3 DNA is TGTGCCACCAGCACCCTACGAGCGGATACGCAGTATTTT.

This chain uses TRBV7-3 with TRBJ2-3; D uncertain. V lost 3 bases and J lost 5, with 9 bases in between. The germline V gene has CDR1 SGHTA and CDR2 FQGTGA. There are 13 residues in the CDR3. The DNA for the CDR3 is TGTGCCAGCAGCTTCGCCCAGGAAGATACGCAGTATTTT. Translated, it gives CASSFAQEDTQYF. Full variable domain (remainder filled in from reference TRBV7-3 and TRBJ2-3): GAGVSQTPSNKVTEKGKYVELRCDPISGHTALYWYRQSLGQGPEFLIYFQGTGAADDSGLPNDRFFAVRPEGSVSTLKIQRTERGDSAVYLCASSFAQEDTQYFGPGTRLTVL.

This chain links TRBV27 with TRBJ1-2, with 8 bases lining up with TRBD1. Trimming cost V 5 bases and J 7 bases; bases outside gene matches: 6. Germline V gene lookup returns CDR1 MNHEY and CDR2 SMNVEV (reference sequence). The CDR3 totals 13 residues. DNA for the CDR3: TGTGCCAGCAGTAAGCAGGGGGCGGGTGGCTACACCTTC. This gives the protein CASSKQGAGGYTF.

CDR3 amino acids: CASSLGGNSNQPQHF. In nucleotides, the CDR3 is TGTGCCAGCAGTTTAGGGGGGAATAGCAATCAGCCCCAGCATTTT. The chain joins TRBV28 to TRBJ1-5; TRBD1 is a possible D gene (5 bases). Germline CDR1 reads MDHEN; CDR2 reads SYDVKM. The ends were cut back, 2 bases at V and 0 bases at J, with 8 bases in the middle. This CDR3 comprises 15 residues.

The rearrangement uses TRBV19 and TRBJ2-7; TRBD2 agrees at 13 bases. CDR1 is LNHDA and CDR2 is SQIVND in the germline V gene (reference sequence). Trimming removed 7 bases from V and 4 bases from J; junction bases left unmatched: 7. This CDR3 comprises 15 residues. The CDR3 DNA follows: TGTGCCAGTATCCACGTACTAGCGGGAGGGTACGAGCAGTACTTC. Amino acid sequence: CASIHVLAGGYEQYF.

The chain recombines TRBV6-1 with TRBJ2-5, with D possibly TRBD1 on 5 matching bases. V shed 1 base and J shed 7 bases, with 10 bases lying between them. This CDR3 comprises 13 residues. Germline V gene sequence: CDR1 MNHNS, CDR2 SASEGT. CDR3 nucleotides: TGTGCCAGCAGTGAAGTGGACACCCGGACCCAGTACTTC. Its protein product is CASSEVDTRTQYF.

The chain uses TRBV10-3 and TRBJ2-7; 9 nucleotides align to TRBD2. The ends lost 10 bases at V and 3 bases at J; junction bases unmatched: 10. CDR3 length: 14 amino acids. CDR1 ENHRY and CDR2 SYGVKD come from the germline V gene. CDR3 nucleotides: TGTGCCACCTATAAGGCGGGAGGGGACTACGAGCAGTACTTC. Amino acid sequence: CATYKAGGDYEQYF.

As regards this clone: The junction and the germline gene differ at one end; a read error may be behind it. The chain combines TRBV28 with TRBJ1-1; D remains unclear. This CDR3 region has 12 residues. Looked up from germline, CDR1 is MDHEN and CDR2 is SYDVKM. The chain's CDR3 is CASSFGPTGAFF. CDR3 DNA sequence: TGTGCCAGCAGTTTTGGACCGACTGGAGCTTTCTTT. Full variable domain (outside the CDR3, taken from reference TRBV28 and TRBJ1-1): DVKVTQSSRYLVKRTGEKVFLECVQDMDHENMFWYRQDPGLGLRLIYFSYDVKMKEKGDIPEGYSVSREKKERFSLILESASTNQTSMYLCASSFGPTGAFFGQGTRLTVV.